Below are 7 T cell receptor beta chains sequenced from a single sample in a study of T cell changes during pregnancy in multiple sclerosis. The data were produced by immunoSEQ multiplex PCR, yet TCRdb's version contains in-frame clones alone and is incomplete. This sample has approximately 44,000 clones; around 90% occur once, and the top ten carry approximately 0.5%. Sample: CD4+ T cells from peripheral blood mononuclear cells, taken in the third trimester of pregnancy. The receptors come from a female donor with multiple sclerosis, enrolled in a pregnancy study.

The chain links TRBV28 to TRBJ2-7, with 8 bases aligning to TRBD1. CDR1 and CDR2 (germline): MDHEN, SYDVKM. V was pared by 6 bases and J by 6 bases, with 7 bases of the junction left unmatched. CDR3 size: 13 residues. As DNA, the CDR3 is TGTGCCAGCAGACCGGGACAGGCTTCCGAGCAGTACTTC. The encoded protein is CASRPGQASEQYF.

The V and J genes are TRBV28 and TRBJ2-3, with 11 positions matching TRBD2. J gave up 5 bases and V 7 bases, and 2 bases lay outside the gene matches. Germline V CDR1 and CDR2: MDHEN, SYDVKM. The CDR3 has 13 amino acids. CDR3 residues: CASIAGGVDTQYF. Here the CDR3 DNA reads TGTGCCAGCATAGCGGGGGGGGTAGATACGCAGTATTTT.

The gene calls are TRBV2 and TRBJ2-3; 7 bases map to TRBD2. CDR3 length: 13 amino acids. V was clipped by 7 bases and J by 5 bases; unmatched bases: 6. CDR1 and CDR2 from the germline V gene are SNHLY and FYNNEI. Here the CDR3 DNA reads TGTGCCAGCAACTCTTGGGGGGGAGATACGCAGTATTTT. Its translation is CASNSWGGDTQYF.

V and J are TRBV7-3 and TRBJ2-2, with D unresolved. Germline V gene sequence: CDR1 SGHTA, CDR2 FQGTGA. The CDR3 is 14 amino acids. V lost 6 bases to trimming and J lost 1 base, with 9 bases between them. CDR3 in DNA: TGTGCCAGCAGACAGACATTGAACACCGGGGAGCTGTTTTTT. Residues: CASRQTLNTGELFF.

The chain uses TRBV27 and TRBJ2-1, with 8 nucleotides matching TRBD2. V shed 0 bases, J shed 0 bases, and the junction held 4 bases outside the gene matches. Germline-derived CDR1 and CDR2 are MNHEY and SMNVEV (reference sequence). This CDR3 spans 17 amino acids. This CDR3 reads CASSLSIAGSSYNEQFF. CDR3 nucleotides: TGTGCCAGCAGTTTATCGATAGCGGGAAGCTCCTACAATGAGCAGTTCTTC.

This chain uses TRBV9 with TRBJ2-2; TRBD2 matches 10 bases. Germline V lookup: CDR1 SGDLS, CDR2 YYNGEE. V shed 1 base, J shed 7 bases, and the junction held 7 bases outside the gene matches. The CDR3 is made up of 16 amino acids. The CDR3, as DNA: TGTGCCAGCAGCGTACTAGCGGGAGTTTCGGGCGGGGAGCTGTTTTTT. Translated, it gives CASSVLAGVSGGELFF. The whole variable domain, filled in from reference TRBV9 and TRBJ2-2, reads DSGVTQTPKHLITATGQRVTLRCSPRSGDLSVYWYQQSLDQGLQFLIQYYNGEERAKGNILERFSAQQFPDLHSELNLSSLELGDSALYFCASSVLAGVSGGELFFGEGSRLTVL.

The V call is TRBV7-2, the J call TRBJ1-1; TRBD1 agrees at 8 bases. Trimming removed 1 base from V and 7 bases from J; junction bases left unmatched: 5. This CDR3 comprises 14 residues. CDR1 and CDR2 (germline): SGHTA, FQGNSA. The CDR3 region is CASSLGPGGGEAFF. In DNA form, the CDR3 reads TGTGCCAGCAGCTTAGGACCAGGGGGCGGTGAAGCTTTCTTT. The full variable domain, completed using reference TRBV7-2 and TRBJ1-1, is GAGVSQSPSNKVTEKGKDVELRCDPISGHTALYWYRQSLGQGLEFLIYFQGNSAPDKSGLPSDRFSAERTGGSVSTLTIQRTQQEDSAVYLCASSLGPGGGEAFFGQGTRLTVV.